The 21 T cell receptor beta chains listed next were all sequenced from one sample in a study of shared clonotypes between healthy human individuals. Data came from immunoSEQ multiplex PCR; TCRdb stores just in-frame clones and leaves some out. The repertoire consists of approximately 480,000 clones, with 75% to 80% occurring once and the leading ten covering under 15%. Input material: PBMCs. Source of these receptors: a middle-aged woman in good health. Some clones in this sample may be carry-over from other donors' samples.

The V gene is TRBV9, the J gene TRBJ2-5, with a possible D match to TRBD1 (6 bases). Germline lookup yields CDR1 SGDLS and CDR2 YYNGEE. V dropped 4 bases and J dropped 3 bases, with 19 bases sitting between them. The CDR3 loop spans 16 amino acids. CDR3 amino acids: CASSFNRDFREETQYF. The CDR3 nucleotides read TGTGCCAGCAGCTTCAACAGGGATTTTAGGGAAGAGACCCAGTACTTC.

The chain employs TRBV6-1 and TRBJ2-7; D tentatively fits TRBD1 or TRBD2 (5 bases each). This CDR3 region has 12 residues. CDR1 and CDR2 from the germline V gene are MNHNS and SASEGT. V was shortened by 6 bases and J by 3 bases, with 9 bases between the two germline ends. CDR3 sequence reads: CASSRDGYEQYF. The CDR3 DNA follows: TGTGCCAGCAGCCGGGACGGCTACGAGCAGTACTTC.

The V and J genes are TRBV5-1 and TRBJ2-1; D gene unclear. Trimming took off 0 bases at V and 8 bases at J, with 12 bases between the two ends. Germline loops: CDR1 SGHRS, CDR2 YFSETQ. The CDR3 is 14 residues long. The CDR3 is CASSLEAFSDEQFF. CDR3 sequence (DNA): TGCGCCAGCAGCTTGGAGGCCTTCAGCGATGAGCAGTTCTTC. The full variable domain, in which reference TRBV5-1 and TRBJ2-1 provide the parts outside the CDR3, is KAGVTQTPRYLIKTRGQQVTLSCSPISGHRSVSWYQQTPGQGLQFLFEYFSETQRNKGNFPGRFSGRQFSNSRSEMNVSTLELGDSALYLCASSLEAFSDEQFFGPGTRLTVL.

Only a few counts were recorded for this clone. The chain links TRBV11-2 to TRBJ2-5; D gene ambiguous. Deletions cut 5 bases from V and 7 bases from J, with 14 bases between. The CDR3 spans 13 residues. Germline CDR1 is SGHAT and CDR2 is FQNNGV. The CDR3 region is CASSPRIYGTQYF. The CDR3 bases are TGTGCCAGCAGCCCTCGGATCTACGGGACCCAGTACTTC.

The chain links TRBV28 to TRBJ2-3; TRBD1 is a possible D gene (6 bases). The CDR3 loop spans 13 amino acids. Per the germline V gene, CDR1 is MDHEN and CDR2 is SYDVKM. The V and J ends lost 5 bases and 3 bases respectively, with 9 bases between them. CDR3: CASSGDTTDTQYF. As DNA, the CDR3 is TGTGCCAGCAGTGGGGACACAACAGATACGCAGTATTTT. The full variable domain, with the rest looked up from reference TRBV28 and TRBJ2-3, is DVKVTQSSRYLVKRTGEKVFLECVQDMDHENMFWYRQDPGLGLRLIYFSYDVKMKEKGDIPEGYSVSREKKERFSLILESASTNQTSMYLCASSGDTTDTQYFGPGTRLTVL.

The gene calls are TRBV4-2 and TRBJ2-7, with TRBD2 matching over 8 bases. The germline CDR1 and CDR2 sequences are LGHNA and YNFKEQ. The ends lost 0 bases at V and 1 base at J; junction bases unmatched: 5. The CDR3 runs to 16 residues. This CDR3 is CASSQDLTSGSYEQYF. Written as DNA, the CDR3 is TGTGCCAGCAGCCAAGATCTTACTAGCGGATCCTACGAGCAGTACTTC.

The CDR3 coding sequence is TGTGCCAGCTCACGGTCAGGGGGGTCGTCGAATGAGCAGTTCTTC. As protein: CASSRSGGSSNEQFF. The chain joins TRBV18 to TRBJ2-1; TRBD1 is a possible D gene (7 bases). The CDR3 consists of 15 residues. Germline CDR1 and CDR2: KGHSH and LQKENI. The V and J ends lost 4 bases and 7 bases respectively, with 17 bases between them.

The chain is built from TRBV19 and TRBJ2-1; 9 bases line up with TRBD1. CDR3 length equals 14 residues. Per germline, CDR1 LNHDA and CDR2 SQIVND (reference sequence). V shed 7 bases, J shed 12 bases, and the junction held 13 bases outside the gene matches. The CDR3 sequence: CASKIRGQGSRQFF. CDR3 coding DNA: TGTGCCAGTAAAATAAGGGGACAGGGATCCCGGCAGTTCTTC.

This sequence joins TRBV27 and TRBJ1-1; D may be TRBD1 (6 bases). The CDR3 contains 14 residues. CDR1 and CDR2 from the germline V gene are MNHEY and SMNVEV (reference sequence). V lost 5 bases and J 0 bases, leaving 10 bases between the germline ends. Here the CDR3 reads CASSQTGVNTEAFF. In DNA form, the CDR3 reads TGTGCCAGCAGTCAGACAGGAGTGAACACTGAAGCTTTCTTT.

The chain couples TRBV18 to TRBJ2-1; 8 bases are a match to TRBD2. The trim removed 5 bases at V and 12 bases at J, leaving 9 bases unmatched. This CDR3 comprises 13 residues. CDR1 and CDR2 (germline): KGHSH, LQKENI. The CDR3 is CASSRDPAGGQFF. The DNA of the CDR3 is TGTGCCAGCTCAAGGGACCCCGCGGGAGGGCAGTTCTTC.

The V and J genes are TRBV27 and TRBJ2-1, with 7 nucleotides matching TRBD2. The CDR3 is made up of 16 amino acids. Germline V gene sequence: CDR1 MNHEY, CDR2 SMNVEV (reference sequence). V shed 2 bases and J 6 bases; nucleotides not matched to a gene: 10. Written as DNA, the CDR3 is TGTGCCAGCAGTTTAGCTTGGCGGGAGAGGTCCAATGAGCAGTTCTTC. Residues: CASSLAWRERSNEQFF.

The chain has TRBV19 and TRBJ2-2; 7 bases match TRBD1. Germline CDR1 and CDR2: LNHDA and SQIVND (reference sequence). The V gene end was trimmed by 3 bases and the J gene end by 6 bases; junction bases not matched to a gene: 7. The CDR3 totals 15 residues. CDR3 residues: CASSIWRQGPGELFF. CDR3 nucleotide sequence: TGTGCCAGTAGTATCTGGAGACAGGGTCCCGGGGAGCTGTTTTTT.

The chain joins TRBV27 to TRBJ2-3; 9 bases match TRBD1. Losses at the gene ends were 5 bases for V and 4 bases for J; bases not matched to a gene: 10. Germline lookup yields CDR1 MNHEY and CDR2 SMNVEV (reference sequence). CDR3 length equals 16 residues. CDR3 sequence: CASSIAGTGLADTQYF. CDR3 DNA sequence: TGTGCCAGCAGTATAGCCGGGACAGGGTTGGCAGATACGCAGTATTTT.

The chain carries TRBV25-1 and TRBJ2-5; 8 nucleotides match TRBD2. The CDR3 has 14 amino acids. Germline V gene sequence: CDR1 MGHDK, CDR2 SYGVNS. J was trimmed by 5 bases and V by 3 bases; bases with no gene match: 5. The chain's CDR3 is CASSEAGGRETQYF. CDR3 sequence (DNA): TGTGCCAGCAGTGAGGCGGGGGGTCGGGAGACCCAGTACTTC.

The chain couples TRBV28 to TRBJ2-7; D remains ambiguous. This CDR3 is 14 amino acids long. Germline values: CDR1 MDHEN, CDR2 SYDVKM. Trimming stripped 8 bases from V and 4 bases from J, with 18 bases between. The chain's CDR3 is CASGRPLSRYEQYF. DNA of the CDR3: TGTGCCAGCGGGCGACCCCTAAGTAGGTACGAGCAGTACTTC. The full variable domain, rest sourced from reference TRBV28 and TRBJ2-7, is DVKVTQSSRYLVKRTGEKVFLECVQDMDHENMFWYRQDPGLGLRLIYFSYDVKMKEKGDIPEGYSVSREKKERFSLILESASTNQTSMYLCASGRPLSRYEQYFGPGTRLTVT.

J is TRBJ1-3 and V is TRBV18; 9 bases match TRBD1. V shed 3 bases, J shed 2 bases, and the junction held 2 bases outside the gene matches. The CDR3 runs 15 residues. The germline V gene encodes CDR1 KGHSH and CDR2 LQKENI. The CDR3 loop reads CASSPRDRAGNTIYF. CDR3 in DNA: TGTGCCAGCTCACCTCGGGACAGGGCTGGAAACACCATATATTTT.

This clone was observed a single time. The genes are TRBV20-1 and TRBJ2-1; D gene unclear. This CDR3 has 11 residues. Germline CDR1 is DFQATT and CDR2 is SNEGSKA (reference sequence). V was pared by 3 bases and J by 5 bases, with 5 bases between. The CDR3 nucleotides read TGCAGTGCTAGGATCAACAATGAGCAGTTCTTC. Amino acid sequence: CSARINNEQFF.

The rearrangement links TRBV27 to TRBJ1-4; TRBD1 might be the D (5 bases). CDR3 size: 18 residues. Trimming left V 6 bases short and J 0 bases short, with 20 bases between. Germline V CDR1 and CDR2: MNHEY, SMNVEV (reference sequence). In nucleotides, the CDR3 is TGTGCCAGCAGCACCGGGACGGAGAAAACTGCAACTAATGAAAAACTGTTTTTT. This codes for CASSTGTEKTATNEKLFF.

The rearrangement links TRBV7-9 to TRBJ2-1, with 13 bases aligning to TRBD2. The V segment lost 5 bases and the J segment 8 bases; nucleotides outside the gene matches: 9. The CDR3 totals 16 residues. The germline CDR1 and CDR2 sequences are SEHNR and FQNEAQ (reference sequence). Here the CDR3 DNA reads TGTGCCAGCAGCGTCAGTACGGGACTAGCGGGGTATGAGCAGTTCTTC. This sequence encodes CASSVSTGLAGYEQFF.

The chain has TRBV6-1 and TRBJ1-1; TRBD1 might be the D (5 bases). Per germline, CDR1 MNHNS and CDR2 SASEGT. CDR3 length: 15 amino acids. Trimming took off 4 bases at V and 0 bases at J, with 12 bases between the two ends. In DNA, the CDR3 is TGTGCCAGCAGTGTGTCGACAGAACTGAACACTGAAGCTTTCTTT. This encodes CASSVSTELNTEAFF.

V gene TRBV10-1 combines with J gene TRBJ2-3; TRBD2 aligns across 7 bases. Germline assignment: CDR1 WNHNN and CDR2 SYGVQD (reference sequence). V trimming: 4 bases; J trimming: 3 bases; junction bases outside the gene matches: 7. The CDR3 length is 15 residues. CDR3: CASSVGLAETDTQYF. As DNA, the CDR3 is TGCGCCAGCAGTGTCGGTCTAGCGGAGACAGATACGCAGTATTTT.